This TCR beta chain comes out of a study of identical twins. This clonotype was counted between two and nine times. The antigen is not known. The CDR3 is made up of 12 amino acids. Germline-derived CDR1 and CDR2 are DFQATT and SNEGSKA (reference sequence). V lost 1 base to trimming and J lost 3 bases, with 4 bases between them. Overall study findings and caveats: Conclusions relied on cross-sectional statistical analysis, not following the same donors. Where beta out-of-frame sequences were concerned, excess twin sharing was weaker.

MiXCR, run by TCRdb on the 5' RACE reads, gives a single entry per CDR3 protein. This table holds fewer than 500,000 distinct CDR3 sequences, roughly an eighth found once. The sample was also reused in another study, on yellow fever vaccine responses in identical twins. From that paper: Twins' vaccine T cell response reportedly seemed partly convergent, partly personalized.

The genes are TRBV20-1 and TRBJ2-1, with no clear D. The origin of this receptor is a young woman in good health. The sample consisted of CD4+ T cells sorted from blood. CDR3 sequence: CSARGDYNEQFF. In DNA form, the CDR3 reads TGCAGTGCTAGAGGGGACTACAATGAGCAGTTCTTC.